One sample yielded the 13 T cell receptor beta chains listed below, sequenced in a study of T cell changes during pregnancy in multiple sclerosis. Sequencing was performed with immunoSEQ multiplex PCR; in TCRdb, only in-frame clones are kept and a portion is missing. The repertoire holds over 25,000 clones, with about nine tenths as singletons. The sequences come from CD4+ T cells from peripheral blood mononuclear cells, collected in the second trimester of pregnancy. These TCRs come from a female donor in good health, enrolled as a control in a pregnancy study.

DNA for the CDR3: TGTGCCTGGAGTTTACGGACAGGCCGCCTTTTTCGCTATGGCTACACCTTC. Translated: CAWSLRTGRLFRYGYTF. The chain has TRBV30 and TRBJ1-2, with 7 nucleotides matching TRBD1. The V gene's germline CDR1 is GTSNPN and CDR2 SVGIG (reference sequence). The CDR3 extends over 17 amino acids. After removal of 2 bases from V and 4 bases from J, the junction contained 16 bases not matched to a gene.

CDR3 coding DNA: TGCGCCAGCAGCCCATCGGGACAGAGCTTAGGTGAGCAGTTCTTC. Translating gives CASSPSGQSLGEQFF. This rearrangement joins TRBV5-1 to TRBJ2-1, with 7 bases matching TRBD1. With 4 bases clipped from V and 9 bases from J, the junction kept 13 bases outside the gene matches. CDR1 is SGHRS, CDR2 YFSETQ, per germline. This CDR3 spans 15 amino acids.

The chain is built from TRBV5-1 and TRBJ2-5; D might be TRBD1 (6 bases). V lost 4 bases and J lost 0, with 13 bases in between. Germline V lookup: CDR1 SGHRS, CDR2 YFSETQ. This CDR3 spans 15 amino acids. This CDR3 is CASSERGGYQETQYF. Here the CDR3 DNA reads TGCGCCAGCAGCGAGAGAGGGGGATACCAAGAGACCCAGTACTTC.

The CDR3 coding sequence is TGTGCCAGCAGATCTACCTACGAGCAGTACTTC. Its translation is CASRSTYEQYF. This sequence joins TRBV27 and TRBJ2-7; no reliable D call. This CDR3 comprises 11 residues. The V gene lost 6 bases and the J gene lost 2 bases, with 5 bases spanning the gap. Germline CDR1 MNHEY, CDR2 SMNVEV (reference sequence).

The chain's CDR3 is CASSQGDRGHWETQYF. The CDR3 DNA sequence: TGCGCCAGCAGCCAAGGGGACAGGGGGCATTGGGAGACCCAGTACTTC. The genes are TRBV4-1 and TRBJ2-5; 12 bases line up with TRBD1. The trim removed 1 base at V and 5 bases at J, leaving 5 bases unmatched. CDR1 MGHRA and CDR2 YSYEKL come from the germline V gene. The length of the CDR3 is 16 residues.

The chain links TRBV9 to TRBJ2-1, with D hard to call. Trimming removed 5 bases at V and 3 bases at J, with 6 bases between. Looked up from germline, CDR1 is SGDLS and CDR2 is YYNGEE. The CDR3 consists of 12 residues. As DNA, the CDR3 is TGTGCCAGCAGTATGAGCTACAATGAGCAGTTCTTC. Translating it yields CASSMSYNEQFF.

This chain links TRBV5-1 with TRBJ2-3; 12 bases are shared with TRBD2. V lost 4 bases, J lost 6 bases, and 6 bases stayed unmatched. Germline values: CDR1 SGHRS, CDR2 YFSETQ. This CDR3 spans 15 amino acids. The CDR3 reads CASSPSGGAFDTQYF. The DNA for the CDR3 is TGCGCCAGCAGCCCTAGCGGGGGGGCCTTTGATACGCAGTATTTT. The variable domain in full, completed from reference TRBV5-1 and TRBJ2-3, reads KAGVTQTPRYLIKTRGQQVTLSCSPISGHRSVSWYQQTPGQGLQFLFEYFSETQRNKGNFPGRFSGRQFSNSRSEMNVSTLELGDSALYLCASSPSGGAFDTQYFGPGTRLTVL.

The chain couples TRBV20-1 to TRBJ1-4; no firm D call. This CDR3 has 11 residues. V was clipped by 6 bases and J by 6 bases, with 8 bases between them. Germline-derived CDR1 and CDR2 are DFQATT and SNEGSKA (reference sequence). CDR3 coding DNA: TGCAGTGCCAACTTACATGAAAAACTGTTTTTT. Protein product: CSANLHEKLFF.

The CDR3 DNA sequence: TGTGCCAGTAGTATAGAGCCCCCCGCACCCAGCTCTGGAAACACCATATATTTT. Protein: CASSIEPPAPSSGNTIYF. V and J are TRBV19 and TRBJ1-3; D unclear. Trimming removed 0 bases from V and 0 bases from J, with 15 bases in between. Germline assignment: CDR1 LNHDA and CDR2 SQIVND (reference sequence). The CDR3 extends over 18 amino acids. Full variable domain (rest looked up from reference TRBV19 and TRBJ1-3): DGGITQSPKYLFRKEGQNVTLSCEQNLNHDAMYWYRQDPGQGLRLIYYSQIVNDFQKGDIAEGYSVSREKKESFPLTVTSAQKNPTAFYLCASSIEPPAPSSGNTIYFGEGSWLTVV.

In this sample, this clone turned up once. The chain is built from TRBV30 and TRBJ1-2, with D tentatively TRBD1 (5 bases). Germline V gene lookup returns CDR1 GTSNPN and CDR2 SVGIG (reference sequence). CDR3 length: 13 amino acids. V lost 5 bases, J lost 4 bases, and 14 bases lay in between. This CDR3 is CAWGKTEIYGYTF. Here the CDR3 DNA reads TGTGCCTGGGGGAAGACAGAGATCTATGGCTACACCTTC.

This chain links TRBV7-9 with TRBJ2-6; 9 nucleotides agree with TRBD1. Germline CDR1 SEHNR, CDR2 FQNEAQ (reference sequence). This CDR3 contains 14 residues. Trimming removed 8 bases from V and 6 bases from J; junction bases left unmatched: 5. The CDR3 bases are TGTGCCAGCTACAGGACAGGGGAGGCCAACGTCCTGACTTTC. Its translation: CASYRTGEANVLTF.

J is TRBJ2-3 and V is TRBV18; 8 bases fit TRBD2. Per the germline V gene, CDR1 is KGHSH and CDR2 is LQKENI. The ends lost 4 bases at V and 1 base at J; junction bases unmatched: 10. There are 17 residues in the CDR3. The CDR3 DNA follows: TGTGCCAGCTCACTCACAAGGACGCGGGGGGGCACAGATACGCAGTATTTT. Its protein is CASSLTRTRGGTDTQYF.

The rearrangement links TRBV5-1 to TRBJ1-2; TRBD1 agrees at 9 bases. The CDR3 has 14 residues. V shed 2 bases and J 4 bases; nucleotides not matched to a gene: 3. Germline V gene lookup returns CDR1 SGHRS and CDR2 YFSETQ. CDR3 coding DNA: TGCGCCAGCAGCTTACAGGGACAGGGCTATGGCTACACCTTC. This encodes CASSLQGQGYGYTF.